This TCR beta chain was retrieved from a study of shared clonotypes between healthy human individuals. In the study's own analysis: Without quality scores, immunoSEQ junctional reads could not be filtered like full-length reads. Produced via immunoSEQ multiplex PCR; TCRdb's table is partial and in-frame only. V, J and clone size were drawn from that table, and D and trimming were deduced from the DNA. This table holds fewer than 500,000 clones, over 75% found once. Trimming shortened V by 0 bases and J by 3 bases, and 12 bases separated the two germline ends. Looked up from germline, CDR1 is LGHNA and CDR2 is YNFKEQ. The CDR3 runs to 15 residues.

V and J are TRBV4-2 and TRBJ2-7; D might be TRBD2 (5 bases). Sequencing was done on a sample of PBMCs. This receptor was identified in a woman in her thirties or forties in good health. Some clones in this sample may be carry-over from other donors' samples. For the CDR3, the DNA is TGTGCCAGCAGCCAAGAGCGGGCCGGGCACTACGAGCAGTACTTC. Translated, it gives CASSQERAGHYEQYF.